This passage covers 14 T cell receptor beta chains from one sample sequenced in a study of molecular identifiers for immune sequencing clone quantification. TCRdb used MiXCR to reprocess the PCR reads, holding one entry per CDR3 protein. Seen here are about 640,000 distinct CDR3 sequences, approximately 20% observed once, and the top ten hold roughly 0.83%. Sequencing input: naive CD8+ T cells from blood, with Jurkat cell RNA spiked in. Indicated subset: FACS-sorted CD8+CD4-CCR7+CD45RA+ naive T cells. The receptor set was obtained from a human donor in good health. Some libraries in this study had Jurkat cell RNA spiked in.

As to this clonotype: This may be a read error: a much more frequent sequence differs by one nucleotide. CDR3 coding DNA: TGTGCCTATCCCACAAACACCGGGGAGCCGTTTTTT. This encodes CAYPTNTGEPFF. The chain combines TRBV13 with TRBJ2-2; D may be TRBD2 (5 bases). The CDR3 contains 12 residues. Looked up from germline, CDR1 is PRHDT and CDR2 is FYEKMQ (reference sequence).

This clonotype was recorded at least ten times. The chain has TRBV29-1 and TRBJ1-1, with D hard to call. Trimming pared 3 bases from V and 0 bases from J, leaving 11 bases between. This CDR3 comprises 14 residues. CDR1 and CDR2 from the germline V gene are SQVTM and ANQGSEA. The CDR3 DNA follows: TGCAGCGTTGATACTGGGCACCTGAACACTGAAGCTTTCTTT. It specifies CSVDTGHLNTEAFF.

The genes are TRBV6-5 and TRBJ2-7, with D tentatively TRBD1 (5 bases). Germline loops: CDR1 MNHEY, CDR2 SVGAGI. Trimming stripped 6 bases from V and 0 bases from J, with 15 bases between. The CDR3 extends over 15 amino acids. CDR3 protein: CASSQTPTDSYEQYF. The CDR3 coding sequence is TGTGCCAGCAGCCAAACCCCGACAGACTCCTACGAGCAGTACTTC.

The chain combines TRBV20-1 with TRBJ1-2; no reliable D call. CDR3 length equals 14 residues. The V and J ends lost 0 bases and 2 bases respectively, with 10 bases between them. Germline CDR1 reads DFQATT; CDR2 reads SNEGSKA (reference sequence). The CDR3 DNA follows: TGCAGTGCTAGAGATACACGGACCAACTATGGCTACACCTTC. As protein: CSARDTRTNYGYTF.

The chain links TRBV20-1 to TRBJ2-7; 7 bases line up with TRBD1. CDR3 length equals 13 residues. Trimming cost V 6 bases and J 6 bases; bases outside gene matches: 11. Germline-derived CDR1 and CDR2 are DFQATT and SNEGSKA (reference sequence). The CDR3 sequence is CSARDSVLSEQYF. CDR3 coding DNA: TGCAGTGCCAGGGACAGCGTCCTCTCCGAGCAGTACTTC.

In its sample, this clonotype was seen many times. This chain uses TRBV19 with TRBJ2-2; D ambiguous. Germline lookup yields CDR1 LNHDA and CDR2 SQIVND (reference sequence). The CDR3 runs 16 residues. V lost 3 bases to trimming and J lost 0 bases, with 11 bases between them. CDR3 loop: CASSMYTRSNTGELFF. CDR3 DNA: TGTGCCAGTAGTATGTATACAAGATCGAACACCGGGGAGCTGTTTTTT.

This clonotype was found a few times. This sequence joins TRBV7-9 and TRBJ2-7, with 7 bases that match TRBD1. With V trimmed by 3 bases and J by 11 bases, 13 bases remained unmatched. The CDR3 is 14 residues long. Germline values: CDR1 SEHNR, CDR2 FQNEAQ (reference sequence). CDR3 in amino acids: CASSFEEKRDSKYF. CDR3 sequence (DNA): TGTGCCAGCAGCTTTGAAGAAAAAAGGGACAGCAAGTACTTC.

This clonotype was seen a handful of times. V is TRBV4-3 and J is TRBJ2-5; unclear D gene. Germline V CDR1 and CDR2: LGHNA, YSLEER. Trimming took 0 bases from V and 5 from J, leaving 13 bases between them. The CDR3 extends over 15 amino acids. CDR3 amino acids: CASSQERRAMETQYF. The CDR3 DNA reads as TGCGCCAGCAGCCAAGAAAGAAGGGCTATGGAGACCCAGTACTTC.

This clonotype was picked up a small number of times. The CDR3 bases are TGTGCCAGCAGCTTTGGCGTCGGGGCAGATACGCAGTATTTT. Translated, it gives CASSFGVGADTQYF. The V gene is TRBV5-6, the J gene TRBJ2-3; D is possibly TRBD2 (5 bases). V was cut by 2 bases and J by 4 bases, with 11 bases left in between. CDR1 is SGHDT, CDR2 YYEEEE, per germline. The CDR3 extends over 14 amino acids.

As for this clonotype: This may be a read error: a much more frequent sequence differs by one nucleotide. The CDR3 DNA sequence: TGCGCCAGCAGCCAAGCTGTCACGAAATATAATTCACCCCTCCACTTT. Translated: CASSQAVTKYNSPLHF. The chain recombines TRBV4-1 with TRBJ1-6; unclear D gene. The germline V gene encodes CDR1 MGHRA and CDR2 YSYEKL. CDR3 length: 16 amino acids. With 1 base removed from V and 4 bases from J, the gap between germline ends came to 11 bases.

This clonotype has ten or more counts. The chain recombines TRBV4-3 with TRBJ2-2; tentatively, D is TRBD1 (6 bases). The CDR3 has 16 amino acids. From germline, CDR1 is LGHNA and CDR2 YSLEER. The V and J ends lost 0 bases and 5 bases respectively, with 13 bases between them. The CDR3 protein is CASSQDRGGQTGELFF. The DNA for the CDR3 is TGCGCCAGCAGCCAAGATAGAGGGGGTCAAACCGGGGAGCTGTTTTTT.

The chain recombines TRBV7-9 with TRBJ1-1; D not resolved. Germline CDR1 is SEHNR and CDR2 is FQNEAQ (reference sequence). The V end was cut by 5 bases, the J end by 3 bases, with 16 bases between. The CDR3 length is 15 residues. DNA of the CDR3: TGTGCCAGCAGCCGTACAACCACAGTAGACACTGAAGCTTTCTTT. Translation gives CASSRTTTVDTEAFF.

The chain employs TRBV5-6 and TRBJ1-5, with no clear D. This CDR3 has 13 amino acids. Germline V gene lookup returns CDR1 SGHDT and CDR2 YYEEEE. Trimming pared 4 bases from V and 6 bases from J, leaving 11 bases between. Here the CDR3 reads CASSPEPSQPQHF. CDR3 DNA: TGTGCCAGCAGCCCCGAGCCCAGTCAGCCCCAGCATTTT.

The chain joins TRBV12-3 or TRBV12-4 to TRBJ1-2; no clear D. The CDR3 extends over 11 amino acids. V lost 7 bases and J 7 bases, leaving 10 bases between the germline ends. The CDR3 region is CASNPGFGYTF. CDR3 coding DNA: TGTGCCAGCAACCCAGGTTTTGGCTACACCTTC.